What follows is one TCR beta chain and its context. The data are from a study of T cells in localized non-small cell lung cancer. The table came from immunoSEQ multiplex PCR; TCRdb's copy has only in-frame clones and leaves some out. The table shows tens of thousands of clones, with roughly four fifths occurring only once. The CDR3 consists of 16 residues. Trimming removed 5 bases at V and 1 base at J, with 14 bases between. From germline, CDR1 is LGHNA and CDR2 YNFKEQ. The sequences come from PBMCs, collected before any cancer treatment. This sequence originates from a man aged 40 to 75 with stage II lung adenocarcinoma. The rearrangement links TRBV4-2 to TRBJ1-4; perhaps TRBD1 as D (5 bases). For the CDR3, the DNA is TGTGCCAGCAGCATAAGGGACGACAGAACTAATGAAAAACTGTTTTTT. As protein: CASSIRDDRTNEKLFF.